Reported below is one T cell receptor beta chain. Its antigen is currently not known. Qualities for individual bases were not recorded, and no much larger clone is one base off. Libraries came from the immunoSEQ multiplex PCR assay. On the study's bioinformatics: To diagnose cytomegalovirus status from the catalog of TCR beta chain sequences, a statistical classification framework was built. TCRdb obtained this table from immuneACCESS and retained in-frame rearrangements with V and J assigned. These tables miss some clones; where compared with another copy, unresolved V genes account for less than half of the shortfall, and the remainder is unexplained. V and J calls and clone size follow that table, whereas D and trimming were derived from the DNA. The sample has about 75,000 clones on record, around four fifths of them singletons. The ten largest clones capture around 3% of the sample. Separate from the roughly 660-subject first cohort, the validation cohort of roughly 120 subjects was the group to which the donors belonged.

CDR1 and CDR2 (SGHRS, YFSETQ) derive from the germline V gene. From cysteine to phenylalanine, the CDR3 is 14 amino acids long. CDR3 DNA is the only sequence kept; it has 42 bases, read in frame from the first base. V is cut by 0 bases and J by 4 bases, and the space between the germline ends is 9 bases. The data belong to a study of cytomegalovirus exposure and HLA in healthy donors (dated by TCRdb to 2017 to 2019). At the level of the whole study: The roughly 670 repertoires of the first cohort and the roughly 120 validation repertoires were produced on the same platform, according to a later analysis. The aim of the study was to test whether cataloging public T cell receptors could identify signatures of past pathogen exposure. In addition to the first cohort of around 670 subjects, a separate validation cohort of over 90 different subjects was used. The study combined high-throughput TCR immunosequencing, statistical association of individual TCRs with disease status, and machine learning to predict cytomegalovirus infection status. What the study reported, not specific to this receptor: The authors suggested that the approach could potentially be extended to other disease states and immunological phenotypes. A few of the identified cytomegalovirus-associated TCR beta chains were confirmed in vitro to be specific for cytomegalovirus antigens. The validation cohort had no HLA typing available for a later analysis, so co-occurrence within that cohort was assessed over all 120 or so repertoires. Subsequent analysis determined that TCRs grouped into clusters in the first cohort also showed a tendency toward co-occurrence across the 120 or so validation repertoires, and approximately 93% of cluster scores exceeded 0. Most TCR sequences were seen in very few donors, while some public TCRs were found in many individuals. In the study, some 160 TCR beta chains were listed as associated with cytomegalovirus. The classifier was reported to diagnose cytomegalovirus status with high specificity and sensitivity in both the original cohort and the validation cohort.

The receptor comes from a man aged 25 to 40 in good health and CMV-seronegative. The rearrangement combines TRBV5-1 with TRBJ2-3; a tentative D call is TRBD1 (6 bases match). The sequenced sample was PBMCs. The nucleotide sequence reads as follows: TGCGCCAGCAGCTTGGACAGGGTTCCAGATACGCAGTATTTT. Translated, this is CASSLDRVPDTQYF.